This T cell receptor beta chain was recovered during a study of blood T cell repertoires in COVID-19. The wider study: COVID-19 samples from acute and convalescent phases originated in the United States, Italy and Spain.

Authors' methods: For nucleated cells, counts were estimated from reference gene primer amplification. Clones were sequenced by immunoSEQ multiplex PCR, and TCRdb holds only the in-frame ones, with some missing. Clone size and the V and J calls come from that table; the DNA yielded D and trimming. The profile shows over 300,000 clones, about 82% of them singletons. The TCR originated in a human donor in a cohort sampled during active COVID-19. Sequenced material: peripheral blood.

The CDR3 reads CASSQEGQWDQPQHF. CDR3 DNA: TGTGCCAGCAGCCAAGAAGGACAGTGGGATCAGCCCCAGCATTTT. The rearrangement joins TRBV3-1 (or the pseudogene TRBV3-2) to TRBJ1-5; possible D gene TRBD1, 6 bases. Trimming took off 0 bases at V and 5 bases at J, with 11 bases between the two ends. The CDR3 sequence is 15 residues long. In germline, CDR1 is LGHDT, CDR2 YNNKEL (reference sequence).